Sequencing of this T cell receptor beta chain was carried out in a study of PD-1 and CTLA-4 blockade in melanoma (dated by TCRdb to the early 2020s). About the full investigation: In patients with melanoma, the study measured the effects of PD-1 blockade versus CTLA-4 blockade on the melanoma-reactive CD8 T cell response.

Regarding this clone: Its target antigen remains unknown. Base qualities are not provided; no much larger clone lies one nucleotide away.

The library was built by means of the immunoSEQ multiplex PCR assay. TCRdb provides this immuneACCESS table in a form limited to in-frame rearrangements. Some clones are lacking; in checked studies, under half of them reflect an unresolved V gene, and why the rest are absent is not known. Across this sample there are roughly 21,000 clones, with approximately 90% seen only once. Almost 8% of the sample lies in the top ten. V is trimmed back by 4 bases and J by 5 bases, and the junction contains 6 bases that no gene match accounts for. CDR1 GTSNPN and CDR2 SVGIG are derived from the germline V gene (reference sequence). The CDR3 covers 14 residues, taking in both the cysteine and the phenylalanine. The retained sequence is limited to the CDR3, 42 bases, with the frame set at the first base.

The receptor comes from a human donor with melanoma. The rearranged chain carries TRBV30 and TRBJ2-1, with 9 central nucleotides matching TRBD1. The specimen comprised CD8+ T cells from peripheral blood, sampled before anti-PD-1 treatment. The bases read TGTGCCTGGACGAAGGGACAGGGCCACAATGAGCAGTTCTTC. Its translation is CAWTKGQGHNEQFF. Reference TRBV30 and TRBJ2-1 genes cover what lies past the CDR3, so the full variable domain is SQTIHQWPATLVQPVGSPLSLECTVEGTSNPNLYWYRQAAGRGLQLLFYSVGIGQISSEVPQNLSASRPQDRQFILSSKKLLLSDSGFYLCAWTKGQGHNEQFFGPGTRLTVL.